A selection of T cell receptor beta chains follows, all from one sample in a study of blood T cell repertoires in COVID-19. Sequencing used immunoSEQ multiplex PCR; TCRdb keeps in-frame clones, though not all of them. The sample has a few hundred thousand clones, approximately 91% seen once. Sequenced input: peripheral blood. The origin of the receptors is a woman in her fifties or sixties with acute or convalescent COVID-19. Both conserved end residues are trimmed from each CDR3.

v_gene,j_gene,CDR3aa
TRBV7-8,TRBJ1-5,ASSLRQGSNQPQH
TRBV6-2/TRBV6-3,TRBJ2-1,ASSPLRQGAGNEQF
TRBV7-3,TRBJ1-6,ASSFRTGPRSPLH
TRBV13,TRBJ2-7,ASSTSWAGYEQY
TRBV6-2/TRBV6-3,TRBJ2-3,ASSPAGGRTDTQY
TRBV3-1/TRBV3-2,TRBJ1-4,ASSDNRGPNEKLF
TRBV11-2,TRBJ2-1,ASSLDWSGEQF
TRBV6-1,TRBJ1-1,ASSESSLNTEAF
TRBV5-5,TRBJ2-1,ASSLEGTSGMGYNEQF
TRBV9,TRBJ2-2,ASSVGQGVSGELF
TRBV7-2,TRBJ1-5,ASRAGQGTWQPQH
TRBV2,TRBJ1-1,ASSDRVEAF
TRBV28,TRBJ1-5,ASSLTGQGDNQPQH
TRBV10-3,TRBJ2-3,AISEGASGSGDTQY
TRBV19,TRBJ1-1,ASSIQGISEAF
TRBV10-3,TRBJ2-3,ATLPDSSADTQY
TRBV6-2/TRBV6-3,TRBJ2-4,ASSFTGGLAGDQY
TRBV10-1,TRBJ1-4,ASSESRDRATNEKLF
TRBV6-4,TRBJ2-6,ASSETGGAGANVLT
TRBV27,TRBJ1-1,ASSPQGAANTEAF
TRBV19,TRBJ2-4,ASSIVEQTGSGAKNIQY
TRBV7-9,TRBJ1-5,ASSLGDRGDQPQH
TRBV13,TRBJ2-7,ASSLFGGGSDEQY
TRBV5-4,TRBJ2-5,ASSDLPAAGTETQY
TRBV5-6,TRBJ2-3,ASSLGTGGSTDTQY
TRBV6-2/TRBV6-3,TRBJ2-7,ASSYGSSRDYEQY
TRBV7-8,TRBJ1-3,ASTPTRARVGGNTIY
TRBV7-3,TRBJ1-2,ASSWDRGYGYT
TRBV19,TRBJ2-5,ASSMVSGMGETQY
TRBV15,TRBJ1-1,ATSRDRASNTEAF
TRBV28,TRBJ1-5,ASRQGQNNQPQH
TRBV11-3,TRBJ1-2,ASGPNGAGNSGYT
TRBV9,TRBJ2-7,ASSSRNFYEQY
TRBV21-1,TRBJ2-7,ASSKSIGQGRFYEQY
TRBV5-1,TRBJ1-1,ASSPQVNTEAF
TRBV28,TRBJ1-3,ASSSGQYSGNTIY
TRBV5-8,TRBJ2-7,ASNPGQGLYEQY
TRBV3-1/TRBV3-2,TRBJ2-7,ASSLSLAGGSYEQY
TRBV7-3,TRBJ2-1,ASSHRDRGNNEQF
TRBV10-1,TRBJ2-1,ANTRSYNEQF
TRBV10-2,TRBJ1-5,ASNGQGLQPQH
TRBV30,TRBJ1-2,AWGQGLGGYT
TRBV7-9,TRBJ1-1,ASSLEGGRITF
TRBV28,TRBJ1-5,ASSLALGQGNQPQH
TRBV5-4,TRBJ2-7,ASSGGTQYEQY
TRBV28,TRBJ2-7,ASSPGQASYEQY
TRBV21-1,TRBJ1-2,ASSRPDRGHEGYT
TRBV10-3,TRBJ1-1,AIQQGGNAEAF
TRBV4-1,TRBJ2-7,ASSQVDRDHEQY
TRBV11-2,TRBJ1-2,ASSLDPGNYGYT
TRBV11-2,TRBJ1-1,ASSLETGEAF
TRBV9,TRBJ2-7,ASSVGTSRSYELY
TRBV19,TRBJ1-4,ASGTGREKLF
TRBV5-1,TRBJ2-3,ASSLGQVVGTDTQY
TRBV15,TRBJ2-3,ATSRDGTSGGTDTQY